A single TCR beta chain is shown here with its context. The junction and the germline gene differ at one end; a read error may be behind it. This table comes from immunoSEQ multiplex PCR, and its TCRdb copy is limited to in-frame clones, with some not included. The sample yields tens of thousands of clones, more than 85% seen once. This record comes from a study of OX40 agonist ivuxolimab in advanced cancers. In germline, CDR1 is SGHVS, CDR2 FNYEAQ. The CDR3 loop spans 13 amino acids. The clonotype originates from an adult with an advanced solid tumor such as melanoma, head and neck, liver or kidney cancer. The specimen was CD4+ or CD8+ T cells sorted from blood, collected in a trial of the OX40 agonist ivuxolimab. The chain uses TRBV7-6 and TRBJ2-7, with D perhaps assigned TRBD1 or TRBD2 (5 bases each). The CDR3 sequence is CASSSGLSHEQYF. The CDR3 nucleotides are TGTGCCAGCAGCTCGGGGCTCTCCCACGAGCAGTACTTC.